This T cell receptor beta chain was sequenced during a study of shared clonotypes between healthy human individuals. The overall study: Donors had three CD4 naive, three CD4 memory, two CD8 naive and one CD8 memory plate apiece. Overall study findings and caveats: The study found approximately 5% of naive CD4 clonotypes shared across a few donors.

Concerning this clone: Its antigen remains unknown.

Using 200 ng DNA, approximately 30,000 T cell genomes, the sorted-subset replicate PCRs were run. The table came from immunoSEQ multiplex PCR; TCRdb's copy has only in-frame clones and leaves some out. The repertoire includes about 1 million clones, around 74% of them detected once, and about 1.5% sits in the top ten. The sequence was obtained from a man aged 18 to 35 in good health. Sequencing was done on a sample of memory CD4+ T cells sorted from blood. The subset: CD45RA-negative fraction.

The CDR3 region is CAWSAAQTGLHNEQFF. For the CDR3, the DNA is TGTGCCTGGAGTGCCGCACAGACAGGGCTTCACAATGAGCAGTTCTTC. The rearrangement links TRBV30 to TRBJ2-1; 7 bases agree with TRBD1. V dropped 1 base and J dropped 5; count of bases not matched to a gene: 11. The CDR3 loop spans 16 amino acids. Germline-derived CDR1 and CDR2 are GTSNPN and SVGIG (reference sequence).